This T cell receptor (beta chain) was retrieved from a study of cytomegalovirus exposure and HLA in healthy donors. Study-wide results and caveats: In a later analysis, about 17,000 TCR beta sequences were associated with HLA alleles at 0.05 false discovery rate.

The primer mix had 60 Vbeta and 13 Jbeta primers. TCRdb keeps only in-frame clones here, not all; method: immunoSEQ multiplex PCR. The sample lists 200,000 or so clones, about 90% occurring once. The CDR3 spans 14 residues. V lost 4 bases and J lost 0, with 11 bases in between. The germline gives CDR1 SGHKS, CDR2 YYEKEE (reference sequence). On this clone: Its antigen is as yet unknown.

The source of this sequence is a girl less than two years old in good health and CMV-seronegative. The chain carries TRBV5-5 and TRBJ2-7; maybe TRBD1 (6 bases). The sequenced material came from PBMCs. The CDR3 nucleotides read TGTGCCAGCAGCAAGGACAGCTACTCCTACGAGCAGTACTTC. The encoded protein is CASSKDSYSYEQYF.